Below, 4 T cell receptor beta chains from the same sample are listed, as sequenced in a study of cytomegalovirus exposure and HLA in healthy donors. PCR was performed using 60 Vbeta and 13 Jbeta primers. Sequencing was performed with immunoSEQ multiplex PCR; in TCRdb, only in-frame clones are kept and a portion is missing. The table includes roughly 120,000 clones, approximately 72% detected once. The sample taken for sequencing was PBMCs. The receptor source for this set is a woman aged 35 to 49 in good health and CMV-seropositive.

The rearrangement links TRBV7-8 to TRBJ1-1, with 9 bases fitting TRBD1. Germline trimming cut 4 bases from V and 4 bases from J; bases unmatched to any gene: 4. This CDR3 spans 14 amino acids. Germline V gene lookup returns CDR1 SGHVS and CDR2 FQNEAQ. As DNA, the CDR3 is TGTGCCAGCAGCTCACAGGGGGCGCGCACTGAAGCTTTCTTT. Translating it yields CASSSQGARTEAFF.

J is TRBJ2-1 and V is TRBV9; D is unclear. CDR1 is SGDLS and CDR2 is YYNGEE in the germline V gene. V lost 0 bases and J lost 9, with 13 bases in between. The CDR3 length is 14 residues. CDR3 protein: CASSVDLVPGEQFF. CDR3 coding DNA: TGTGCCAGCAGCGTAGATCTAGTCCCGGGTGAGCAGTTCTTC.

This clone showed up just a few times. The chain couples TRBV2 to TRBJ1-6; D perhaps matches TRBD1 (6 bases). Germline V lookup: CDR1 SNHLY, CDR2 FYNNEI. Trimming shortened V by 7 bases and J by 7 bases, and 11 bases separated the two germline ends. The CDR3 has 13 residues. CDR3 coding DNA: TGTGCCAGCACAGGGGCGACCAATTCACCCCTCCACTTT. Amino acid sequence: CASTGATNSPLHF.

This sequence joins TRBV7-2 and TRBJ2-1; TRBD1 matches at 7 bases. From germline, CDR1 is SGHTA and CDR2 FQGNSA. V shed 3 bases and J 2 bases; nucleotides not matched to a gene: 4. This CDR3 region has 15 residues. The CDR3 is CASSFQQGAYNEQFF. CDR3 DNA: TGTGCCAGCAGCTTCCAGCAGGGGGCCTACAATGAGCAGTTCTTC.